This T cell receptor beta chain derives from a study of regulatory T cells in long-lasting Graves disease. HTBI primers from iRepertoire and Arm-PCR of CDR3 regions yielded the TCR beta libraries. TCRdb re-called the multiplex PCR reads with MiXCR, one entry per CDR3 protein. The sample lists 420,000 or so distinct CDR3 sequences, less than 25% seen once, with about a quarter in the top ten. Germline loops: CDR1 SQVTM, CDR2 ANQGSEA. The CDR3 totals 12 residues. V dropped 4 bases and J dropped 4 bases, with 7 bases sitting between them. Specified time point: persistent/refractory GD, antithyroid drugs over 5 years with positive TRAb. PBMC RNA was the source of the TCR library. The peripheral blood volume drawn was about 9 milliliters, and it was collected into EDTA tubes. This clonotype was detected ten times or more. The antigen is undetermined. Study-level points and caveats: Persistent Graves' patients showed a TCR diversity that was lower than that of newly diagnosed ones. Small numbers of samples may have cut accuracy. Persistent disease was associated with favored TRBV28 usage and with favored use of TRBJ1-2 and TRBJ2-5.

The clonotype originates from a female donor with Graves disease. The sample in question was peripheral blood mononuclear cells (PBMCs), obtained when the disease was refractory, from a patient treated with antithyroid drugs. The rearrangement joins TRBV29-1 to TRBJ1-4, with D unclear. The DNA of the CDR3 is TGCAGCGTTGTTGATCTTAATGAAAAACTGTTTTTT. The encoded protein is CSVVDLNEKLFF.